The TCR beta chain under discussion was sequenced for a study of T cells in Graves' hyperthyroidism and ophthalmopathy. This clonotype was counted ten times or more. Authors of the study amplified TCR beta CDR3 regions from RNA transcripts. The HTBI primer set drove a first-round RT-PCR of the TCR CDR3. Each CDR3 protein gets one entry after TCRdb re-called the multiplex PCR reads with MiXCR. The table includes some 600,000 distinct CDR3 sequences, over 11% detected once. When hyperthyroidism was first diagnosed, the blood sample was taken, preceding any ophthalmopathy symptoms. Germline-derived CDR1 and CDR2 are SGHRS and YFSETQ. This CDR3 spans 15 amino acids. The ends were cut back, 3 bases at V and 5 bases at J, with 18 bases in the middle.

The chain is built from TRBV5-1 and TRBJ2-7, with D possibly TRBD2 on 6 matching bases. The receptor's source is a woman in her 30s with Graves' hyperthyroidism that later progressed to Graves' ophthalmopathy. Sequenced material: blood. The CDR3 here is CASSWIAAPQDEQYF. The CDR3, as DNA: TGCGCCAGCAGCTGGATAGCGGCCCCTCAGGACGAGCAGTACTTC.